The clone carrying this T cell receptor (beta chain) has at least ten counts. This sample was included in a study of neurological immune-mediated disorders. Whole-study context: Of the roughly 35 patients who had multiple sclerosis, about 31 had the relapsing-remitting form and 3 had the secondary progressive form.

The authors produced cDNA by 5'RACE using 10-nucleotide random UMIs. TCRdb analysed the 5' RACE reads with MiXCR anew, one entry per CDR3 protein. The data hold about 89,000 distinct CDR3 sequences, with approximately 2.4% observed a single time. The CDR3 loop spans 14 amino acids. V gave up 3 bases and J gave up 3 bases, with 12 bases separating them. Germline CDR1 and CDR2: DFQATT and SNEGSKA (reference sequence). The material sequenced was PBMCs. The rearrangement links TRBV20-1 to TRBJ1-5; perhaps TRBD1 as D (5 bases). The TCR sequence derives from a woman in her twenties or thirties with multiple sclerosis. The CDR3 loop is CSASRRGYNQPQHF. In nucleotides, the CDR3 is TGCAGTGCTAGTAGGAGGGGCTACAATCAGCCCCAGCATTTT.